This TCR beta chain was found in a study of CD8 T cells in Susac syndrome. Study details: Patients with Susac syndrome were therapy-naive, on corticosteroids, or on intravenous immunoglobulin alone at blood draw.

An amount of RNA that ranged from about 0.45 to 1 ug was reverse transcribed with random hexamers. The authors amplified TCR beta CDR3 across 54 Vbeta and 13 Jbeta using immunoSEQ multiplex PCR. TCRdb ran MiXCR on the immunoSEQ multiplex PCR reads and lists one entry per CDR3 protein. Of roughly 80,000 distinct CDR3 sequences detected, about 93% appear once; the ten largest clones hold more than 0.5%. The CDR3 spans 14 residues. V lost 7 bases, J lost 2 bases, and 14 bases lay in between. Looked up from germline, CDR1 is LGHDT and CDR2 is YNNKEL (reference sequence). V usage is TRBV3-1 and J usage is TRBJ1-1, with a possible D match to TRBD1 (6 bases). Sequenced material: CD4+ T cells from PBMCs. The sequence came from a human donor with Susac syndrome. The DNA for the CDR3 is TGTGCCAGCACCCTACAGGGAATCAACACTGAAGCTTTCTTT. Translating it yields CASTLQGINTEAFF.